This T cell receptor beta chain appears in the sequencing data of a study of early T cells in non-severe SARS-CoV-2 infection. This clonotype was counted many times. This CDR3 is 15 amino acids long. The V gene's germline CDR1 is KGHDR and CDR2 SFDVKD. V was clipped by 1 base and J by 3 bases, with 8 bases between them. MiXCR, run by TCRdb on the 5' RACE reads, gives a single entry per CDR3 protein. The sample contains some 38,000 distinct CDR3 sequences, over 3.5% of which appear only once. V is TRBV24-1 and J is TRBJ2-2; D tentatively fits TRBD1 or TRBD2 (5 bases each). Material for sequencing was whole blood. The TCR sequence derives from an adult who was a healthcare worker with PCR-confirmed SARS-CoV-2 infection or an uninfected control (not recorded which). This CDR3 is CATSDLGDDTGELFF. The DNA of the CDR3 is TGTGCCACCAGTGATTTAGGGGACGACACCGGGGAGCTGTTTTTT.